This is a list of T cell receptor beta chains from one sample in a study of cytomegalovirus exposure and HLA in healthy donors. The protocol was immunoSEQ multiplex PCR, while the TCRdb copy is restricted to in-frame clones and leaves out a portion. In the table there are around 130,000 clones, 70% to 85% of which are singletons. The sequenced material came from PBMCs. The receptors come from a boy younger than 18 in good health and CMV-seronegative. The CDR3 runs from the conserved cysteine through the conserved F or W. Fields, in order: CDR3 protein, J gene, V gene.

CDR3: CASSLVKGRAEAFF; J: TRBJ1-1; V: TRBV5-4
CDR3: CASAPAGDTYEQYF; J: TRBJ2-7; V: TRBV6-6
CDR3: CASSQDLAGGPYQETQYF; J: TRBJ2-5; V: TRBV4-1
CDR3: CSQTSGSTDTQYF; J: TRBJ2-3; V: TRBV29-1
CDR3: CASSVRWDGATEAFF; J: TRBJ1-1; V: TRBV9
CDR3: CASSLFRGDEQFF; J: TRBJ2-1; V: TRBV7-3
CDR3: CARTHRSGLKQPQHF; J: TRBJ1-5; V: TRBV27
CDR3: CASSLSAGPNTEAFF; J: TRBJ1-1; V: TRBV5-4
CDR3: CASSFSTGSGTGELFF; J: TRBJ2-2; V: TRBV5-8
CDR3: CAISEFIGTSGTDTQYF; J: TRBJ2-3; V: TRBV10-3
CDR3: CASSFSGGDEQYF; J: TRBJ2-7; V: TRBV7-9
CDR3: CASSLTTEDIYGYTF; J: TRBJ1-2; V: TRBV27
CDR3: CASSQGGLVTEAFF; J: TRBJ1-1; V: TRBV4-2
CDR3: CASSFREVDNSPLHF; J: TRBJ1-6; V: TRBV7-8
CDR3: CASSPQFGETQYF; J: TRBJ2-5; V: TRBV18
CDR3: CSVRTTSEQYF; J: TRBJ2-7; V: TRBV29-1
CDR3: CASSEGLAGTGELFF; J: TRBJ2-2; V: TRBV18
CDR3: CASSQDPRENEKLFF; J: TRBJ1-4; V: TRBV4-2
CDR3: CASSVGAYQETQYF; J: TRBJ2-5; V: TRBV9
CDR3: CASSIQGVKDTEAFF; J: TRBJ1-1; V: TRBV19
CDR3: CASSLDRGYEQYF; J: TRBJ2-7; V: TRBV5-1
CDR3: CASSRTGEGGYTF; J: TRBJ1-2; V: TRBV6-5
CDR3: CASSRGQPQHF; J: TRBJ1-5; V: TRBV6-1
CDR3: CASSPLPGQEIADTQYF; J: TRBJ2-3; V: TRBV7-9
CDR3: CASSWTSGGSDTQYF; J: TRBJ2-3; V: TRBV5-1
CDR3: CASSGGQANSYEQYF; J: TRBJ2-7; V: TRBV28
CDR3: CASSLRETGELFF; J: TRBJ2-2; V: TRBV18
CDR3: CSSSSPGTRGGETQYF; J: TRBJ2-5; V: TRBV7-9
CDR3: CATSRGTGRPPEAFF; J: TRBJ1-1; V: TRBV15
CDR3: CASRTGVEETQYF; J: TRBJ2-5; V: TRBV6-1
CDR3: CASSPRRDRGAGNTIYF; J: TRBJ1-3; V: TRBV18
CDR3: CASSGDPREGPPTSTNEKLFF; J: TRBJ1-4; V: TRBV9
CDR3: CASSLRTGGIYGYTF; J: TRBJ1-2; V: TRBV5-4
CDR3: CASSNEAGRSQGRRVDGYTF; J: TRBJ1-2; V: TRBV21-1
CDR3: CASSRLAGESYEQYF; J: TRBJ2-7; V: TRBV4-1
CDR3: CASSRTVQETQYF; J: TRBJ2-5; V: TRBV6-5
CDR3: CASSVAGQLLYEQYF; J: TRBJ2-7; V: TRBV9
CDR3: CASTHRGFAVYEQYF; J: TRBJ2-7; V: TRBV23-1
CDR3: CASSGQGINYGYTF; J: TRBJ1-2; V: TRBV23-1
CDR3: CASSQEGGAGTDTQYF; J: TRBJ2-3; V: TRBV4-2
CDR3: CASSAAESSGNTIYF; J: TRBJ1-3; V: TRBV19
CDR3: CASSLAVDQPQHF; J: TRBJ1-5; V: TRBV5-1
CDR3: CASSLLGVKETQYF; J: TRBJ2-5; V: TRBV5-1
CDR3: CASSDPGRYGYEQYF; J: TRBJ2-7; V: TRBV10-1
CDR3: CSSSPDSYEQYF; J: TRBJ2-7; V: TRBV7-9
CDR3: CASSLGGSGTDTQYF; J: TRBJ2-3; V: TRBV7-9
CDR3: CASSKPGGHGNEQFF; J: TRBJ2-1; V: TRBV27
CDR3: CASSENTGANPEAFF; J: TRBJ1-1; V: TRBV6-1
CDR3: CASSLRSGANSYNEQFF; J: TRBJ2-1; V: TRBV4-2
CDR3: CASSVFAGGENGYTF; J: TRBJ1-2; V: TRBV2
CDR3: CASSFGNEQFF; J: TRBJ2-1; V: TRBV27
CDR3: CASGQGPSGNTIYF; J: TRBJ1-3; V: TRBV2
CDR3: CASSDRDSETQYF; J: TRBJ2-5; V: TRBV9
CDR3: CASSLGQEPYTQYF; J: TRBJ2-3; V: TRBV7-2
CDR3: CATSTDRATYTEAFF; J: TRBJ1-1; V: TRBV15
CDR3: CASSYSGGIANEQFF; J: TRBJ2-1; V: TRBV6-5
CDR3: CAWSSLTSGVVDTQYF; J: TRBJ2-3; V: TRBV30
CDR3: CAWSAPDRGGVNEQFF; J: TRBJ2-1; V: TRBV30
CDR3: CASSLYPGAGDTQYF; J: TRBJ2-3; V: TRBV9
CDR3: CASSQDLWDRGQETQYF; J: TRBJ2-5; V: TRBV14